The rows below give T cell receptor beta chains drawn from one sample of a study of T cells in Graves' hyperthyroidism and ophthalmopathy. MiXCR, run by TCRdb on the multiplex PCR reads, gives a single entry per CDR3 protein. Among 75,000 to 100,000 distinct CDR3 sequences listed, about 51% were seen once. The specimen was blood. The receptors originated from a woman aged 40 to 55 with Graves' hyperthyroidism. Each CDR3 is given with its conserved first and last residue. The D gene is left open where the match is weak. The listing skips clone size in some rows; elsewhere it reads once, few, many or a size class.

>TRBV7-2|TRBD1|many|TRBJ1-1
TGTGCCAGCAGCGTCCATCCAGGGGGCACTGAAGCTTTCTTT
CASSVHPGGTEAFF
>TRBV25-1|TRBD1|.|TRBJ1-2
TGTGCCAGCAGTGCTAGAGATCGGACAGGGAATGGCTACACCTTC
CASSARDRTGNGYTF
>TRBV7-3|TRBD1|once|TRBJ1-1
TGTGCCAGCAGCCCAGGGACAGGGGTCGCCACTGAAGCTTTCTTT
CASSPGTGVATEAFF
>TRBV10-2|.|many|TRBJ1-5
TGCGCCAGCAGGGGAAGGGGGAATCAGCCCCAGCATTTT
CASRGRGNQPQHF
>TRBV10-3|.|few|TRBJ1-5
TGTGCCATCAGTGCGGCCGGAGAAGTTGAGACCCAGCATTTT
CAISAAGEVETQHF
>TRBV11-1|.|.|TRBJ1-1
TGTGCCAGCGCTCGGGGGTTACAGGGGAACACTGAAGCTTTCTTT
CASARGLQGNTEAFF
>TRBV5-1|.|many|TRBJ2-5
TGCGCCAGCAGCGCCTACAGGGGAGGAGAGACCCAGTACTTC
CASSAYRGGETQYF
>TRBV29-1|.|.|TRBJ2-2
TGCAGCCTGACTAGTCCTAGCGGGGAGCTGTTTTTT
CSLTSPSGELFF
>TRBV12-3/TRBV12-4|TRBD1|.|TRBJ1-4
TGTGCCAGCAGTTTAGCGGGGACAGGGGACGAAAAACTGTTTTTT
CASSLAGTGDEKLFF
>TRBV29-1|.|many|TRBJ2-7
TGCAGCGTTGAGAGGGGGGACACCTCGCCCTACGAGCAGTACTTC
CSVERGDTSPYEQYF
>TRBV20-1|.|many|TRBJ1-2
TGCAGTGCTAGAGAGAGTGAGGGGCGGTGGTGGGGCTACACCTTC
CSARESEGRWWGYTF
>TRBV29-1|TRBD1|many|TRBJ1-2
TGCAGCGCTAATACAGGGGACTATGGCTACACCTTC
CSANTGDYGYTF
>TRBV19|.|.|TRBJ1-3
TGTGCCAGTAGTATAGAAGGACAGAGCTCTGGAAACACCACATATTTT
CASSIEGQSSGNTTYF
>TRBV12-3/TRBV12-4|TRBD2|.|TRBJ2-5
TGTGCCAGCAGGTCGGGACTAGCGGCAAGGACCCAGTACTTC
CASRSGLAARTQYF
>TRBV2|.|many|TRBJ1-4
TGTGCCAGCAGTGAGAACGGCTTTAATGAAAAACTGTTTTTT
CASSENGFNEKLFF
>TRBV5-1|.|many|TRBJ2-7
TGCGCCAGCAGCTTGGTAGGGTCCCCCTACGAGCAGTACTTC
CASSLVGSPYEQYF
>TRBV20-1|.|.|TRBJ2-2
TGCGGTGTCCAGAGTCCGAACGCCGGGGAGCTGTTTTTT
CGVQSPNAGELFF
>TRBV20-1|.|.|TRBJ2-5
TGCAGTGCCCTGGGGCAAGAGACCCAGTACTTC
CSALGQETQYF
>TRBV29-1|.|.|TRBJ1-3
.
CSSVGAAGEAFFGNTIYF
>TRBV7-9|.|many|TRBJ2-7
TGTGCCAGCAGCCCTACTACCTCCTACGAGCAGTACTTC
CASSPTTSYEQYF
>TRBV29-1|TRBD1|many|TRBJ2-7
TGCAGCGTGGGACAGGGGGTTAACTACGAGCAGTACTTC
CSVGQGVNYEQYF
>TRBV20-1|TRBD1|.|TRBJ2-5
TGCAGTGCCAGGGAGACCCGGGACAGACCAGAGACCCAGTACTTC
CSARETRDRPETQYF
>TRBV7-3|TRBD2|.|TRBJ2-5
TGTGCCAGCAGCTTTCGGGCGGGAGCGGAGACCCAGTACTTC
CASSFRAGAETQYF
>TRBV12-3/TRBV12-4|TRBD2|.|TRBJ2-7
TGTGCCAGCAGCTCCCCGGCACAGGGTAGCGGGAGGGGGGACTACGAGCAGTACTTC
CASSSPAQGSGRGDYEQYF
>TRBV20-1|.|many|TRBJ1-4
TGCAGTGCTAGGAAATTGAACGAAAAACTGTTTTTT
CSARKLNEKLFF
>TRBV7-9|.|many|TRBJ1-2
TGTGCCAGCAGCTTAGGTGGGGGCATCTATGGCTACACCTTC
CASSLGGGIYGYTF
>TRBV7-3|.|many|TRBJ1-1
TGTGCCAGCAGCTTAACCGGGCGGGATGAAGCTTTCTTT
CASSLTGRDEAFF
>TRBV29-1|.|few|TRBJ1-2
TGCAGCGCCGGAAGGGAACGCGTAGATGGCTACACCTTC
CSAGRERVDGYTF
>TRBV10-2|.|.|TRBJ2-2
TGCGCCAGCAGTGAGTTTCTCGCGAACACCGGGGAGCTGTTTTTT
CASSEFLANTGELFF
>TRBV6-1|TRBD2|.|TRBJ2-7
TGTGCCAGCACCGGACTAGCGGGTGGGGACTACGAGCAGTACTTC
CASTGLAGGDYEQYF
>TRBV29-1|TRBD1|.|TRBJ2-7
TGCAGCTTCGGGGACAGGGGATACGAGCAGTACTTC
CSFGDRGYEQYF
>TRBV29-1|.|.|TRBJ2-5
TGCAGCCAAGACCTAGGACCACAAGAGACCCAGTACTTC
CSQDLGPQETQYF
>TRBV29-1|TRBD2|.|TRBJ2-7
TGCAGCCAAGGTCTAGCGGGGCTATACGAGCAGTACTTC
CSQGLAGLYEQYF
>TRBV10-3|.|.|TRBJ2-7
TGTGCCATCAAGCTGGCGGGGGAGCAGTACTTC
CAIKLAGEQYF
>TRBV29-1|TRBD1|.|TRBJ1-2
TGCAGCGTCTGGACAGGGGTTGGTGGCTACACCTTC
CSVWTGVGGYTF
>TRBV20-1|TRBD2|few|TRBJ2-7
TGCAGTGCTCCCGGGACTAGCGGCTCCTACGAGCAGTACTTC
CSAPGTSGSYEQYF
>TRBV27|.|many|TRBJ1-3
TGTGCCAGCAGTTTAACAGCGTCCTCTGGAAACACCATATATTTT
CASSLTASSGNTIYF
>TRBV7-2|.|many|TRBJ2-7
TGTGCCAGCAGCCTTACACAGGGTATGGGCGAGCAGTACTTC
CASSLTQGMGEQYF
>TRBV29-1|.|.|TRBJ2-5
TGCAGCGTTGACGGGACTGGGGGCCAAGAGACCCAGTACTTC
CSVDGTGGQETQYF
>TRBV9|.|many|TRBJ2-2
TGTGCCAGCAGCGTAAAGGGGAACACCGGGGAGCTGTTTTTT
CASSVKGNTGELFF
>TRBV5-5|.|.|TRBJ1-2
TGTGCCAGCAGCTTGGATTCTGGTGGCTATGGCTACACCTTC
CASSLDSGGYGYTF
>TRBV7-9|TRBD1|.|TRBJ2-7
TGTGCCAGCAGCGCCGGGTCGACAGGGGGCAATGAGCAGTACTTC
CASSAGSTGGNEQYF
>TRBV13|TRBD2|few|TRBJ2-3
TGTGCCAGCGGACCTAGCGGGAGGGGTCCGACAGATACGCAGTATTTT
CASGPSGRGPTDTQYF
>TRBV29-1|.|many|TRBJ1-3
TGCAGCGTTGAAGATGGGACGGCTGGAAACACCATATATTTT
CSVEDGTAGNTIYF
>TRBV7-6|TRBD2|.|TRBJ2-7
TGTGCCAGCAGCTTAGGGGCTAGCGGGAGCTCCTACGAGCAGTACTTC
CASSLGASGSSYEQYF
>TRBV10-3|TRBD1|once|TRBJ2-7
TGTGCCATCAGTCCCGGGACAGGATGCTACGAGCAGTACTTC
CAISPGTGCYEQYF
>TRBV6-1|.|.|TRBJ1-5
TGTGCCAGCAGTGATTCGTTTCCGGGGAGCAATCAGCCCCAGCATTTT
CASSDSFPGSNQPQHF
>TRBV12-3/TRBV12-4|.|.|TRBJ2-3
TGTGCCAGCAGCTTAGACTTTCGCACAGATACGCAGTATTTT
CASSLDFRTDTQYF
>TRBV7-2|TRBD2|.|TRBJ2-7
TGTGCCAGCAGCCAACTACTAGCGGGAGGGGCCTACGAGCAGTACTTC
CASSQLLAGGAYEQYF
>TRBV5-1|.|.|TRBJ2-6
TGCGCCAGCAGCTTGGGCGCCTACGTCCTGACTTTC
CASSLGAYVLTF
>TRBV20-1|.|many|TRBJ1-5
TGCAGTGCTGAGGACAGATATAGCAATCAGCCCCAGCATTTT
CSAEDRYSNQPQHF
>TRBV12-3/TRBV12-4|.|.|TRBJ1-2
TGTGCCAGCAATTTACGGGGGGGAGGCTATGGCTACACCTTC
CASNLRGGGYGYTF